The 18 T cell receptor beta chains below were found in one sample sequenced in a study of blood T cell repertoires in COVID-19. Some clones are missing from TCRdb's copy, which holds only in-frame ones; the method was immunoSEQ multiplex PCR. This sample carries some 75,000 clones, approximately 84% of them seen once, and the ten largest clones take 10% to 15%. The sequencing input was peripheral blood. The receptors were gathered from a man between 45 and 60 years old with COVID-19, enrolled during active disease.

This chain connects TRBV9 to TRBJ2-5; 8 nucleotides line up with TRBD2. This CDR3 spans 16 amino acids. Germline trimming cut 2 bases from V and 2 bases from J; bases unmatched to any gene: 8. The germline CDR1 and CDR2 sequences are SGDLS and YYNGEE. The CDR3: CASSVSLAGPQETQYF. CDR3 DNA sequence: TGTGCCAGCAGCGTCTCGCTAGCGGGTCCACAAGAGACCCAGTACTTC.

The V call is TRBV9, the J call TRBJ2-3; 7 nucleotides line up with TRBD1. V shed 3 bases, J shed 4 bases, and the junction held 8 bases outside the gene matches. CDR3 size: 15 residues. Germline CDR1 is SGDLS and CDR2 is YYNGEE. CDR3 protein: CASSGRTGVADTQYF. The CDR3 nucleotides read TGTGCCAGCAGCGGCCGAACAGGGGTGGCAGATACGCAGTATTTT.

The chain employs TRBV7-8 and TRBJ2-7, with TRBD1 identical over 9 bases. The CDR3 loop spans 17 amino acids. Germline CDR1 reads SGHVS; CDR2 reads FQNEAQ. J was trimmed by 1 base and V by 4 bases; bases with no gene match: 11. CDR3 bases: TGTGCCAGCAGCTACCCCTCCGTGACAGGGGGATCCTACGAGCAGTACTTC. It is translated as CASSYPSVTGGSYEQYF.

The CDR3 here is CASSQGTGPYEQYF. CDR3 coding DNA: TGCGCCAGCAGCCAAGGGACTGGTCCCTACGAGCAGTACTTC. The chain uses TRBV4-3 and TRBJ2-7; D may be TRBD2 (5 bases). The CDR3 consists of 14 residues. Trimming removed 1 base at V and 2 bases at J, with 9 bases between. Per the germline V gene, CDR1 is LGHNA and CDR2 is YSLEER.

This rearrangement joins TRBV6-5 to TRBJ2-7; maybe TRBD1 (6 bases). The CDR3 runs to 13 residues. V was pared by 5 bases and J by 6 bases, with 14 bases between. Germline CDR1 and CDR2: MNHEY and SVGAGI. The CDR3, as DNA: TGTGCCAGCAGTACAGGGTTTCGAGGCGAGCAGTACTTC. Its translation: CASSTGFRGEQYF.

The chain employs TRBV5-6 and TRBJ2-3; D may be TRBD1 (6 bases). The germline V and J ends were trimmed by 5 bases and 0 bases, with 13 bases remaining between them. Germline CDR1 and CDR2: SGHDT and YYEEEE. The CDR3 is 15 residues long. For the CDR3, the DNA is TGTGCCAGCAGAAACAGGGCGTGGAGCACAGATACGCAGTATTTT. Protein: CASRNRAWSTDTQYF. Combining the CDR3 with reference TRBV5-6 and TRBJ2-3 gives the whole variable domain DAGVTQSPTHLIKTRGQQVTLRCSPKSGHDTVSWYQQALGQGPQFIFQYYEEEERQRGNFPDRFSGHQFPNYSSELNVNALLLGDSALYLCASRNRAWSTDTQYFGPGTRLTVL.

The rearrangement links TRBV19 to TRBJ2-1; 11 bases are shared with TRBD2. With V trimmed by 6 bases and J by 9 bases, 7 bases remained unmatched. From germline, CDR1 is LNHDA and CDR2 SQIVND (reference sequence). The CDR3 spans 14 residues. CDR3 DNA: TGTGCCAGTAGCATACTTAGCGGGAGGGGTGAGCAGTTCTTC. Translating it yields CASSILSGRGEQFF.

The chain links TRBV18 to TRBJ1-1; TRBD1 agrees at 7 bases. Germline loops: CDR1 KGHSH, CDR2 LQKENI. J gave up 4 bases and V 11 bases, and 22 bases lay outside the gene matches. There are 17 residues in the CDR3. The CDR3 spells CAVPSGRGRGVPTEAFF. Here the CDR3 DNA reads TGTGCCGTTCCCTCGGGAAGGGGGCGAGGAGTGCCCACTGAAGCTTTCTTT. The whole variable domain, remainder taken from reference TRBV18 and TRBJ1-1, is NAGVMQNPRHLVRRRGQEARLRCSPMKGHSHVYWYRQLPEEGLKFMVYLQKENIIDESGMPKERFSAEFPKEGPSILRIQQVVRGDSAAYFCAVPSGRGRGVPTEAFFGQGTRLTVV.

The chain carries TRBV6-1 and TRBJ1-5; D uncertain. Germline-derived CDR1 and CDR2 are MNHNS and SASEGT. V was pared by 2 bases and J by 7 bases, with 21 bases between. This CDR3 is built from 17 residues. CDR3 sequence (DNA): TGTGCCAGCAGTGAACGAGGTCCGGGCCCGTCGGGGCAGCCCCAGCATTTT. It is translated as CASSERGPGPSGQPQHF.

V and J are TRBV19 and TRBJ1-1, with D perhaps TRBD1 (6 bases). Germline V gene lookup returns CDR1 LNHDA and CDR2 SQIVND (reference sequence). Trimming cost V 5 bases and J 0 bases, with 10 bases left between them. The CDR3 sequence is 14 residues long. DNA for the CDR3: TGTGCCAGTAGTGATGGGGGCCTGAACACTGAAGCTTTCTTT. Encoded protein: CASSDGGLNTEAFF.

The rearrangement joins TRBV5-1 to TRBJ1-1, with D unresolved. This CDR3 contains 14 residues. The germline CDR1 and CDR2 sequences are SGHRS and YFSETQ. V lost 0 bases and J 6 bases, leaving 12 bases between the germline ends. CDR3 in amino acids: CASSLGAGLSEAFF. The CDR3, as DNA: TGCGCCAGCAGCTTGGGGGCGGGCCTCTCTGAAGCTTTCTTT.

In its sample, this clone was seen a few times. V and J are TRBV6-1 and TRBJ2-7; maybe TRBD1 (6 bases). The V end was cut by 2 bases, the J end by 3 bases, with 11 bases between. Germline-derived CDR1 and CDR2 are MNHNS and SASEGT. The CDR3 runs 14 residues. The CDR3 here is CASSEFLGGYEQYF. The CDR3 nucleotides read TGTGCCAGCAGTGAATTCCTAGGGGGCTACGAGCAGTACTTC.

The chain uses TRBV6-6 and TRBJ2-5; 16 bases are a match to TRBD2. The CDR3 contains 19 residues. Germline CDR1 reads MNHNY; CDR2 reads SVGAGI (reference sequence). Trimming at V came to 7 bases and at J to 4 bases, leaving 15 bases not matched to a gene. CDR3 sequence: CASNRGTSGRAGVLETQYF. The CDR3 nucleotides are TGTGCCAGCAATCGAGGGACTAGCGGGAGGGCCGGTGTCTTAGAGACCCAGTACTTC.

This rearrangement joins TRBV30 to TRBJ2-3, with 13 bases matching TRBD2. With V trimmed by 7 bases and J by 4 bases, 8 bases remained unmatched. Germline loops: CDR1 GTSNPN, CDR2 SVGIG (reference sequence). The CDR3 extends over 15 amino acids. CDR3 protein: CALTRTSGRPDTQYF. The DNA of the CDR3 is TGTGCCTTGACCCGGACTAGCGGGAGACCAGATACGCAGTATTTT.

The chain is built from TRBV15 and TRBJ2-1, with 11 bases matching TRBD2. Germline trimming cut 6 bases from V and 7 bases from J; bases unmatched to any gene: 5. Germline CDR1 is LNHNV and CDR2 is YYDKDF (reference sequence). There are 14 residues in the CDR3. The CDR3 sequence is CATRVTSGRNEQFF. The CDR3 DNA is TGTGCCACCAGGGTCACTAGCGGGAGAAATGAGCAGTTCTTC.

The chain employs TRBV6-5 and TRBJ1-3; 7 positions agree with TRBD1. V lost 6 bases to trimming and J lost 2 bases; unmatched junction nucleotides: 4. The CDR3 spans 14 residues. CDR1 is MNHEY, CDR2 SVGAGI, per germline. The CDR3 loop is CASREGAAGNTIYF. The DNA of the CDR3 is TGTGCCAGCAGAGAGGGGGCCGCTGGAAACACCATATATTTT.

This clone has only a few counts. The rearrangement uses TRBV19 and TRBJ2-1; TRBD2 agrees at 9 bases. Germline V gives CDR1 LNHDA, CDR2 SQIVND (reference sequence). J was trimmed by 4 bases and V by 3 bases; bases with no gene match: 10. This CDR3 has 17 residues. CDR3 in amino acids: CASSITPRAGGYNEQFF. CDR3 nucleotides: TGTGCCAGTAGTATTACACCTAGAGCGGGAGGTTACAATGAGCAGTTCTTC.

The rearrangement joins TRBV28 to TRBJ2-2, with 14 bases aligning to TRBD2. The CDR3 spans 18 residues. V dropped 3 bases and J dropped 6; count of bases not matched to a gene: 9. CDR1 is MDHEN, CDR2 SYDVKM, per germline. The CDR3: CASSFSGLAGVSSGELFF. Here the CDR3 DNA reads TGTGCCAGCAGTTTTTCGGGACTAGCGGGAGTAAGCTCCGGGGAGCTGTTTTTT. The full variable domain, its missing parts supplied by reference TRBV28 and TRBJ2-2, is DVKVTQSSRYLVKRTGEKVFLECVQDMDHENMFWYRQDPGLGLRLIYFSYDVKMKEKGDIPEGYSVSREKKERFSLILESASTNQTSMYLCASSFSGLAGVSSGELFFGEGSRLTVL.